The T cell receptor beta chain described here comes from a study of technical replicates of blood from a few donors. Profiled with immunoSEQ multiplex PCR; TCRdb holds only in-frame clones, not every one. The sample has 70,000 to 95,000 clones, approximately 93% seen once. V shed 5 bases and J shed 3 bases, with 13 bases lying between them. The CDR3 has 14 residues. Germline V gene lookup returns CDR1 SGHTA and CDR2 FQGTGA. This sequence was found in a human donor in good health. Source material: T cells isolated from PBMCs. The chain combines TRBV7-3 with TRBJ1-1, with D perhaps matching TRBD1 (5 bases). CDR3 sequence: CASSNQGGYTEAFF. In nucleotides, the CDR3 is TGTGCCAGCAGCAACCAGGGTGGGTACACTGAAGCTTTCTTT.